This TCR beta chain stems from a study of CD8+ T cells in alopecia areata. At the level of the study: Treated patients' severity was scored by percentage of affected scalp area.

Study-wide points: Lesional scalp, especially alopecia totalis/universalis, showed higher clonality than normal scalp. In scalp and blood during tofacitinib, many expanded lesional clones persisted.

Treatment described: oral pan-JAK inhibitor, 5-10 mg twice daily. Specimens obtained from alopecia areata patients comprised lesional scalp punch biopsies and peripheral blood. Concerning this clone itself: What it binds is unknown.

Extraction of RNA preceded its reverse transcription into cDNA, which served as the sequencing template. The method was immunoSEQ multiplex PCR; TCRdb's version includes in-frame clones alone and lacks a portion of them. The sample consists of a few hundred thousand clones, around two fifths of them appearing once. The ends were cut back, 4 bases at V and 3 bases at J, with 17 bases in the middle. The CDR3 consists of 15 residues. Germline-derived CDR1 and CDR2 are SGHDT and YYEEEE. The TCR sequence derives from a human donor with alopecia areata. Sequenced here: CD4+ T cells sorted from blood, sampled at approximately week 31, from a patient treated with tofacitinib. The chain combines TRBV5-6 with TRBJ2-7, with D perhaps given as TRBD1 or TRBD2 (5 bases each). Here the CDR3 reads CASSPGPALLYEQYF. The CDR3 DNA reads TGTGCCAGCAGCCCGGGACCCGCCCTACTCTACGAGCAGTACTTC.